Many counts were recorded for the clone carrying this T cell receptor beta chain. Antigen unknown. This sample was included in a study of CD8 T cells in ankylosing spondylitis. Study-wide results and caveats: Within ankylosing spondylitis blood, a TCR beta motif made up of eight highly homologous variants appeared to be characteristic.

TCRdb reanalysed the 5' RACE reads using MiXCR and keeps one entry per CDR3 protein. The sample contains roughly 400,000 distinct CDR3 sequences, under 25% of which appear only once. The germline V gene encodes CDR1 DFQATT and CDR2 SNEGSKA (reference sequence). The CDR3 length is 14 residues. V lost 2 bases, J lost 4 bases, and 11 bases lay in between. The chain combines TRBV20-1 with TRBJ1-4; D is possibly TRBD1 (5 bases). Sequences were obtained from blood, either unsorted or a sorted T cell fraction (not recorded which). This TCR came from a male donor with ankylosing spondylitis. The CDR3 DNA is TGCAGTGCTAGATCGGCAGGGCGTAATGAAAAACTGTTTTTT. Its protein product is CSARSAGRNEKLFF.